Listed below are T cell receptor beta chains from one sample, sequenced in a study of T cell repertoires in cytomegalovirus infection. TCRdb ran MiXCR on the reads and lists one entry per CDR3 protein. The sample holds hundreds of thousands of distinct CDR3 sequences, about 42% seen once. Antigens for these TCRs are unknown. The specimen was cultured PBMCs, collected from culture after CMV antigen stimulation. Every receptor here comes from a human donor in good health (CMV status not recorded). Some clones in this sample may be carry-over from other donors' samples. Each CDR3 is given with its conserved first and last residue. Each record gives: V gene, clone size, D gene, J gene, CDR3 DNA, CDR3 protein. The D gene is left open where the match is weak. For some rows the clone size is stated as once, few or many, or as a class when expanded; others skip it.

v_gene: TRBV15
abundance: -
d_gene: TRBD2
j_gene: TRBJ2-7
CDR3nt: TGTGCCACCAGCACGCCCCAGCGGGGGGTCTACGAGCAGTACTTC
CDR3aa: CATSTPQRGVYEQYF

v_gene: TRBV5-1
abundance: -
d_gene: -
j_gene: TRBJ2-5
CDR3nt: TGCGCCAGCAGCTCGGGGGCCCTGGAAGGAGAGACCCAGTACTTC
CDR3aa: CASSSGALEGETQYF

v_gene: TRBV5-6
abundance: -
d_gene: TRBD2
j_gene: TRBJ2-1
CDR3nt: TGTGCCAGCAGCTTGGCAGCTAGCGGGATGTGGGATGAGCAGTTCTTC
CDR3aa: CASSLAASGMWDEQFF

v_gene: TRBV7-2
abundance: -
d_gene: -
j_gene: TRBJ2-7
CDR3nt: TGTGCCAGCAGCTTCTTCCGGGGGGCCTCCTACGAGCAGTACTTC
CDR3aa: CASSFFRGASYEQYF

v_gene: TRBV27
abundance: -
d_gene: TRBD2
j_gene: TRBJ2-7
CDR3nt: TGTGCCAGCAGTTTACGTGTTGGTAGCGGGGGCCCCTACGAGCAGTACTTC
CDR3aa: CASSLRVGSGGPYEQYF

v_gene: TRBV6-1
abundance: -
d_gene: TRBD1
j_gene: TRBJ2-3
CDR3nt: TGTGCCAGCAGTGAAGCAGGCAGGGGGCCTGATACGCAGTATTTT
CDR3aa: CASSEAGRGPDTQYF

v_gene: TRBV7-2
abundance: many
d_gene: TRBD2
j_gene: TRBJ2-2
CDR3nt: TGTGCCAGCAGCTTATACCCTCTTTCTAGCGGGGGGGCCGGGGAGCTGTTTTTT
CDR3aa: CASSLYPLSSGGAGELFF

v_gene: TRBV5-3
abundance: few
d_gene: -
j_gene: TRBJ1-1
CDR3nt: TGTGCCAGCAGCCCCAATCCGAAAACAAGAAACACTGAAGCTTTCTTT
CDR3aa: CASSPNPKTRNTEAFF

v_gene: TRBV19
abundance: few
d_gene: TRBD2
j_gene: TRBJ2-1
CDR3nt: TGTGCCAGTAGCTCGGGCGGGGGGCCCTACAATGAGCAGTTCTTC
CDR3aa: CASSSGGGPYNEQFF

v_gene: TRBV7-6
abundance: -
d_gene: -
j_gene: TRBJ2-3
CDR3nt: TGTGCCAGCAGCCAAAGGGCTCACACAGATACGCAGTATTTT
CDR3aa: CASSQRAHTDTQYF

v_gene: TRBV7-3
abundance: -
d_gene: -
j_gene: TRBJ2-1
CDR3nt: TGTGCCAGCAGCGCTAGTTTCCGGGACACCCCTAAAAGCTCCTACAATGAGCAGTTCTTC
CDR3aa: CASSASFRDTPKSSYNEQFF

v_gene: TRBV19
abundance: -
d_gene: -
j_gene: TRBJ2-3
CDR3nt: TGTGCCAGTAGTGCCGGCCCTGCTGTGGGCACGCAGTATTTT
CDR3aa: CASSAGPAVGTQYF

v_gene: TRBV11-2
abundance: few
d_gene: TRBD2
j_gene: TRBJ2-7
CDR3nt: TGTGCCAGCAGCTTAGCCGGGACTACCCTCACCGAGCAGTACTTC
CDR3aa: CASSLAGTTLTEQYF

v_gene: TRBV7-8
abundance: few
d_gene: TRBD1
j_gene: TRBJ2-1
CDR3nt: TGTGCCAGCAGCGCAGACAGGGATGAGCAGTTCTTC
CDR3aa: CASSADRDEQFF

v_gene: TRBV20-1
abundance: once
d_gene: TRBD2
j_gene: TRBJ2-5
CDR3nt: TGCAGTGCTAGCTTAGCGGGAACGATGGAGACCCAGTACTTC
CDR3aa: CSASLAGTMETQYF

v_gene: TRBV5-4
abundance: -
d_gene: -
j_gene: TRBJ2-2
CDR3nt: TGTGCCAGCAGCCCGGGGACAATCCAGAGGTACACCGGGGAGCTGTTTTTT
CDR3aa: CASSPGTIQRYTGELFF

v_gene: TRBV19
abundance: few
d_gene: -
j_gene: TRBJ1-3
CDR3nt: TGTGCCAGCGCACAGGATCACTCTGGAAACACCATATATTTT
CDR3aa: CASAQDHSGNTIYF

v_gene: TRBV6-2/TRBV6-3
abundance: -
d_gene: -
j_gene: TRBJ2-1
CDR3nt: TGTGCCAGCAGTTACTCGAACGGGTTGGGGGTTTCTGAGCAGTTCTTC
CDR3aa: CASSYSNGLGVSEQFF

v_gene: TRBV7-2
abundance: -
d_gene: -
j_gene: TRBJ1-2
CDR3nt: TGTGCCAGCAGCGAGGGGCAGGCCCATGGCTACACCTTC
CDR3aa: CASSEGQAHGYTF

v_gene: TRBV19
abundance: -
d_gene: -
j_gene: TRBJ2-2
CDR3nt: TGTGCCAGTAGATGGAGGGGGACCGGGGAGCTGTTTTTT
CDR3aa: CASRWRGTGELFF

v_gene: TRBV11-2
abundance: -
d_gene: TRBD1
j_gene: TRBJ2-7
CDR3nt: TGTGCCAGCAGCTCCCACAGGGGATGGAACGAGCAGTACTTC
CDR3aa: CASSSHRGWNEQYF

v_gene: TRBV7-2
abundance: -
d_gene: TRBD2
j_gene: TRBJ2-7
CDR3nt: TGTGCCAGCAGCTTAGTTGGGACTAGCGCGAACGAGCAGTACTTC
CDR3aa: CASSLVGTSANEQYF

v_gene: TRBV7-6
abundance: few
d_gene: -
j_gene: TRBJ2-7
CDR3nt: TGTGCCAGCAGACGGACGGATTCCTACGAGCAGTACTTC
CDR3aa: CASRRTDSYEQYF

v_gene: TRBV5-5
abundance: -
d_gene: -
j_gene: TRBJ1-6
CDR3nt: TGTGCCAGCAGCTTAAACAGGGTTGGTAATTCACCCCTCCACTTT
CDR3aa: CASSLNRVGNSPLHF

v_gene: TRBV7-2
abundance: many
d_gene: -
j_gene: TRBJ2-7
CDR3nt: TGTGCCAGCAGCTTATCCACTAGCCACGAGCAGTACTTC
CDR3aa: CASSLSTSHEQYF

v_gene: TRBV7-2
abundance: many
d_gene: -
j_gene: TRBJ1-1
CDR3nt: TGTGCCAACGGACACCCGAACACTGAAGCTTTCTTT
CDR3aa: CANGHPNTEAFF

v_gene: TRBV7-6
abundance: few
d_gene: TRBD1
j_gene: TRBJ2-7
CDR3nt: TGTGCCAGCAGTTACCGGGACAGGCCTTCCTACGAGCAGTACTTC
CDR3aa: CASSYRDRPSYEQYF

v_gene: TRBV19
abundance: -
d_gene: TRBD2
j_gene: TRBJ2-2
CDR3nt: TGTGCCACCAGCCCGGGGGGGCCGGGCACCGGGGAGCTGTTTTTT
CDR3aa: CATSPGGPGTGELFF

v_gene: TRBV6-5
abundance: -
d_gene: -
j_gene: TRBJ2-6
CDR3nt: TGTGCCAGCAGTTACTCGAGCATCTCTGGGGCCAACGTCCTGACTTTC
CDR3aa: CASSYSSISGANVLTF

v_gene: TRBV7-9
abundance: -
d_gene: -
j_gene: TRBJ2-7
CDR3nt: TGTGCCAGCAGCTTACCCCTAGGAGGCGGTCCCTACGAGCAGTACTTC
CDR3aa: CASSLPLGGGPYEQYF

v_gene: TRBV7-6
abundance: -
d_gene: TRBD1
j_gene: TRBJ2-1
CDR3nt: TGTGCCAGCAGCGGATACAGGGGGCAATTAGGTTCAACGATCTACAATGAGCAGTTCTTC
CDR3aa: CASSGYRGQLGSTIYNEQFF

v_gene: TRBV6-2/TRBV6-3
abundance: -
d_gene: -
j_gene: TRBJ2-7
CDR3nt: TGTGCCAGCAGCGAAGACCCTACCTACGAGCAGTACTTC
CDR3aa: CASSEDPTYEQYF

v_gene: TRBV19
abundance: few
d_gene: -
j_gene: TRBJ1-5
CDR3nt: TGTGCCAGTAGGGGAACATATCAGCCCCAGCATTTT
CDR3aa: CASRGTYQPQHF

v_gene: TRBV24-1
abundance: few
d_gene: -
j_gene: TRBJ2-1
CDR3nt: TGTGCCACCAGTGATCCCGGTGGCCTAGCTAATGAGCAGTTCTTC
CDR3aa: CATSDPGGLANEQFF

v_gene: TRBV7-6
abundance: -
d_gene: -
j_gene: TRBJ1-2
CDR3nt: TGTGCCAGCAGCCCAGAGGCAGGGACGGACTATGGCTACACCTTC
CDR3aa: CASSPEAGTDYGYTF

v_gene: TRBV12-3/TRBV12-4
abundance: once
d_gene: TRBD2
j_gene: TRBJ2-3
CDR3nt: TGTGCCAGCAGTTTGGGGAGGACTAGGGTCCCGCACACAGATACGCAGTATTTT
CDR3aa: CASSLGRTRVPHTDTQYF

v_gene: TRBV12-3/TRBV12-4
abundance: -
d_gene: TRBD1
j_gene: TRBJ1-5
CDR3nt: TGTGCCAGCAGTTCTGCAGGGGGTACTCAGCCCCAGCATTTT
CDR3aa: CASSSAGGTQPQHF

v_gene: TRBV6-1
abundance: -
d_gene: -
j_gene: TRBJ1-4
CDR3nt: TGTGCCAGCAGGCTGTTTGCAACTAATGAAAAACTGTTTTTT
CDR3aa: CASRLFATNEKLFF

v_gene: TRBV7-6
abundance: -
d_gene: TRBD2
j_gene: TRBJ2-3
CDR3nt: TGTGCCAGCAGCTTAAACCAAGCGGGAGTCACAGATACGCAGTATTTT
CDR3aa: CASSLNQAGVTDTQYF

v_gene: TRBV5-4
abundance: -
d_gene: -
j_gene: TRBJ2-1
CDR3nt: TGTGCCAGCAGCCGTAGGATACTCTCCTCCTACAATGAGCAGTTCTTC
CDR3aa: CASSRRILSSYNEQFF

v_gene: TRBV6-8
abundance: few
d_gene: TRBD2
j_gene: TRBJ2-1
CDR3nt: TGTGCCAGCAGTGCAAGGACTAGCGGGGGGCTTGGTGGCAATGAGCAGTTCTTC
CDR3aa: CASSARTSGGLGGNEQFF

v_gene: TRBV11-3
abundance: -
d_gene: -
j_gene: TRBJ1-2
CDR3nt: TGTGCCAGCAGCTTTCATCCAGGTGTCGTTCGGACAGTCCTTTGGGATAACTATGGCTACACCTTC
CDR3aa: CASSFHPGVVRTVLWDNYGYTF

v_gene: TRBV5-3
abundance: once
d_gene: TRBD1
j_gene: TRBJ2-7
CDR3nt: TGTGCCAGCAGCTCCCTAACCGGGACAGGGGGCGAGCAGTACTTC
CDR3aa: CASSSLTGTGGEQYF

v_gene: TRBV7-2
abundance: many
d_gene: -
j_gene: TRBJ2-6
CDR3nt: TGTGCCAGCAGCTTAGTACGGGGCGCGGGGGCCAACGTCCTGACTTTC
CDR3aa: CASSLVRGAGANVLTF

v_gene: TRBV12-3/TRBV12-4
abundance: -
d_gene: -
j_gene: TRBJ2-5
CDR3nt: TGTGCCAGCACCGGGGTCCTCGGGACCCAGTACTTC
CDR3aa: CASTGVLGTQYF

v_gene: TRBV12-3/TRBV12-4
abundance: few
d_gene: -
j_gene: TRBJ2-2
CDR3nt: TGTGCCAGCAGTTTAGCGGACACCGGGGAGCTGTTTTTT
CDR3aa: CASSLADTGELFF